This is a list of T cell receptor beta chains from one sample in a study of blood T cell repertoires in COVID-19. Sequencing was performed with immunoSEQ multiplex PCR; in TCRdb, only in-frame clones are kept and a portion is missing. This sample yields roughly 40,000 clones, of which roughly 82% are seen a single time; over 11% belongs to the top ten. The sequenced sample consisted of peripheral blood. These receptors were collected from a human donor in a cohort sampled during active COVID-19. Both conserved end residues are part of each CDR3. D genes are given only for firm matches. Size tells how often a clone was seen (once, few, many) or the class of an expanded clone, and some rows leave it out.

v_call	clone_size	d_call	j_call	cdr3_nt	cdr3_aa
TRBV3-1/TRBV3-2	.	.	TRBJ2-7	TGTGCCAGCAGCCAAGATCAGGCGTCGTTCGAGCAGTACTTC	CASSQDQASFEQYF
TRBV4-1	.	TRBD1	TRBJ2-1	TGCGCCAGCAGCCGAACAGGGGGCCCCTACAATGAGCAGTTCTTC	CASSRTGGPYNEQFF
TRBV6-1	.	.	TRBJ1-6	TGTGCCAGCAGTGAGGCGGGGAATTCACCCCTCCACTTT	CASSEAGNSPLHF
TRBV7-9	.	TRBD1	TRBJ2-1	TGTGCCAGCAGCCCGACAGGGGACACCTACAATGAGCAGTTCTTC	CASSPTGDTYNEQFF
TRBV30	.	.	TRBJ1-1	TGTGCCTGGAACCAGGAGAACACTGAAGCTTTCTTT	CAWNQENTEAFF
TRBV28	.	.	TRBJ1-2	TGTGCCAGCAGCCGAGGGGGAGGGCCTGACGGCTATGGCTACACCTTC	CASSRGGGPDGYGYTF
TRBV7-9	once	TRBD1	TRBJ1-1	TGTGCCAGCAGCCTAACAGGGGTGAGGGGCACTGAAGCTTTCTTT	CASSLTGVRGTEAFF
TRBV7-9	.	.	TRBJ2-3	TGTGCCAGCAGCTTATTGGAACTAGCTACAGATACGCAGTATTTT	CASSLLELATDTQYF
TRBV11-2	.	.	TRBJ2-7	TGTGCCAGCAGGAAGGGGGACAAGTACGAGCAGTACTTC	CASRKGDKYEQYF
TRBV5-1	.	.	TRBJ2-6	TGCGCCAGCTACGGCGGTAGCTCTGGGGCCAACGTCCTGACTTTC	CASYGGSSGANVLTF
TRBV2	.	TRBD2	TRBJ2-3	TGTGCCAGCAGTACTAGCGGAGATGGGGATACGCAGTATTTT	CASSTSGDGDTQYF
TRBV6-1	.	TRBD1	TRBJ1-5	TGTGCCAGCAGTGAAACAGGGGGCAGCAATCAGCCCCAGCATTTT	CASSETGGSNQPQHF
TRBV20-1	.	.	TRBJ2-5	TGCAGTGCTAGTCGTCAAGAGACCCAGTACTTC	CSASRQETQYF
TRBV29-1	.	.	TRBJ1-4	TGCAGCGCTGTGGGTATGGGGGACACAAATGAAAAACTGTTTTTT	CSAVGMGDTNEKLFF
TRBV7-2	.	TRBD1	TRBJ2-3	TGTGCCAGCAGTGGACAGGTCACAGATACGCAGTATTTT	CASSGQVTDTQYF
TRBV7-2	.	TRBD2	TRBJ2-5	TGTGCCAGCAGCTTCCTAGCGGGAGGCCAAATTCAAGAGACCCAGTACTTC	CASSFLAGGQIQETQYF
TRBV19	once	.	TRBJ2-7	TGTGCCAGTAGTTCAGCCTCAGGGATCTCCTACGAGCAGTACTTC	CASSSASGISYEQYF
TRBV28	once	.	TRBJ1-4	TGTGCCAGCATCCGAGGCGGAACGGATAATGAAAAACTGTTTTTT	CASIRGGTDNEKLFF
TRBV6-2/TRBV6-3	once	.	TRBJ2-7	TGTGCCAGCAGTTTTCCCACCCAGGGGGGTCTATCCTACGAGCAGTACTTC	CASSFPTQGGLSYEQYF
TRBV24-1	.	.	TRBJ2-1	TGTGCCACCAGTGCCCTAGGGCAGGGGTACAATGAGCAGTTCTTC	CATSALGQGYNEQFF
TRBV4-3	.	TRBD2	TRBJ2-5	TGCGCCAGCAGCCAAGATTGGGGACTAGCGGGAGGTGGGGAGACCCAGTACTTC	CASSQDWGLAGGGETQYF
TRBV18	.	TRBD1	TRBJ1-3	TGTGCCAGCTCACCCTCACAGGGGTTCTCTGGAAACACCATATATTTT	CASSPSQGFSGNTIYF
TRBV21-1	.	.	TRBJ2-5	TGTGCCAGCAGCGGACAGGGACCCTTCCAAGAGACCCAGTACTTC	CASSGQGPFQETQYF
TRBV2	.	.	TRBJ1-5	TGTGCCAGCAGGCGGACAGATAATAGCAATCAGCCCCAGCATTTT	CASRRTDNSNQPQHF
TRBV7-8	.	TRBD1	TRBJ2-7	TGTGCCAGCAGCCGTCAGGGGACAGGCGGCTACGAGCAGTACTTC	CASSRQGTGGYEQYF
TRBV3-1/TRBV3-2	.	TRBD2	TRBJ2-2	TGTGCCAGCAGCCAAGGGCGGGAGACCGGGGAGCTGTTTTTT	CASSQGRETGELFF
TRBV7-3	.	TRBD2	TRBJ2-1	TGTGCCAGCAGCTCAAGAGGCGGGACTAAGTACAATGAGCAGTTCTTC	CASSSRGGTKYNEQFF
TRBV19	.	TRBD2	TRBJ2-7	TGTGCCAGTAGTATGAATCGGGAGGAGGACTACGAGCAGTACTTC	CASSMNREEDYEQYF
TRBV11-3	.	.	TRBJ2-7	TGTGCCAGCAGCTTAGGCGGACAGGAGGGGTACGAGCAGTACTTC	CASSLGGQEGYEQYF
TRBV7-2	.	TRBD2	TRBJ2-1	TGTGCCAGCAGCTTAGCGGCAGCGGGAGTATCTAGTGAGCAGTTCTTC	CASSLAAAGVSSEQFF
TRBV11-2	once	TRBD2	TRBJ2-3	TGTGCCAGCAGCTTAGTAGCGGGAGGGGCAGATACGCAGTATTTT	CASSLVAGGADTQYF
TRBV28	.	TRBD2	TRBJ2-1	TGTGCGCATAGCGGGAGGGCCAATGAGCAGTTCTTC	CAHSGRANEQFF
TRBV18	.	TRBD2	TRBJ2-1	TGTGCCAGCTCACGTCGACTAGCGGGAGGGTTTAGCTCCTACAATGAGCAGTTCTTC	CASSRRLAGGFSSYNEQFF